The 20 T cell receptor beta chains below come from one sample, sequenced in a study of T-cell memory formation after mild COVID-19. Each CDR3 protein gets one entry after TCRdb re-called the 5' RACE reads with MiXCR. The data show about 300,000 distinct CDR3 sequences, approximately 19% seen once. The sample consisted of PBMCs or a T cell subset sorted from them (not recorded which). The receptor source for this set is a man between 18 and 35 years old who had mild COVID-19 (a few samples of this study predate the infection). Cell type and time point are not known.

This sequence joins TRBV12-3 or TRBV12-4 and TRBJ2-2; tentative D call: TRBD1 (5 bases). This CDR3 has 15 amino acids. V lost 4 bases to trimming and J lost 7 bases, with 16 bases between them. In DNA form, the CDR3 reads TGTGCCAGCAGTTCGACAGAGAGTATAGGCGGGGAGCTGTTTTTT. Protein: CASSSTESIGGELFF.

The chain combines TRBV4-3 with TRBJ2-5, with 9 bases fitting TRBD2. The CDR3 extends over 16 amino acids. In germline, CDR1 is LGHNA, CDR2 YSLEER. Trimming at V came to 0 bases and at J to 4 bases, leaving 6 bases not matched to a gene. The CDR3 sequence: CASSQEGGGARETQYF. CDR3 bases: TGCGCCAGCAGCCAAGAAGGCGGGGGGGCCCGAGAGACCCAGTACTTC.

The rearrangement joins TRBV29-1 to TRBJ1-2, with TRBD1 matching over 8 bases. Germline values: CDR1 SQVTM, CDR2 ANQGSEA. With 1 base clipped from V and 3 bases from J, the junction kept 1 base outside the gene matches. This CDR3 contains 13 residues. CDR3: CSVEGQGYYGYTF. The CDR3 nucleotides are TGCAGCGTTGAAGGACAGGGGTACTATGGCTACACCTTC.

V usage is TRBV4-1 and J usage is TRBJ2-7, with 12 bases fitting TRBD1. V shed 4 bases and J 6 bases; nucleotides not matched to a gene: 13. The CDR3 spans 17 residues. The germline CDR1 and CDR2 sequences are MGHRA and YSYEKL. CDR3 sequence reads: CASSLRTGGQGAGEQYF. For the CDR3, the DNA is TGCGCCAGCAGCCTTCGGACCGGGGGACAGGGGGCGGGCGAGCAGTACTTC.

This clonotype was observed a single time. The genes are TRBV11-2 and TRBJ2-6; D is perhaps TRBD1 (6 bases). Per germline, CDR1 SGHAT and CDR2 FQNNGV. The CDR3 has 15 residues. V was cut by 7 bases and J by 1 base, with 11 bases left in between. Here the CDR3 reads CASNTQGSGANVLTF. Here the CDR3 DNA reads TGTGCCAGCAATACACAGGGATCTGGGGCCAACGTCCTGACTTTC.

This clonotype was seen more than once but under ten times. This chain uses TRBV7-2 with TRBJ2-1; 15 nucleotides line up with TRBD2. Germline trimming cut 5 bases from V and 8 bases from J; bases unmatched to any gene: 7. Germline V CDR1 and CDR2: SGHTA, FQGNSA. This CDR3 region has 16 residues. CDR3 protein: CASSPGLAGGLDEQFF. The CDR3 nucleotides read TGTGCCAGCAGCCCAGGACTAGCGGGGGGGCTGGATGAGCAGTTCTTC. Using reference TRBV7-2 and TRBJ2-1 for the parts outside the CDR3, the full variable domain is GAGVSQSPSNKVTEKGKDVELRCDPISGHTALYWYRQSLGQGLEFLIYFQGNSAPDKSGLPSDRFSAERTGGSVSTLTIQRTQQEDSAVYLCASSPGLAGGLDEQFFGPGTRLTVL.

The V gene is TRBV20-1, the J gene TRBJ1-2, with 9 bases fitting TRBD1. Germline V gene sequence: CDR1 DFQATT, CDR2 SNEGSKA (reference sequence). V lost 0 bases, J lost 8 bases, and 7 bases stayed unmatched. The CDR3 is 14 amino acids. Written as DNA, the CDR3 is TGCAGTGCTAGAGAAGGGACAGGGTTGAGGGGCTACACCTTC. Translation gives CSAREGTGLRGYTF.

The sample holds a few counts of this clonotype. J is TRBJ2-7 and V is TRBV4-1, with D unclear. V was cut by 5 bases and J by 3 bases, with 20 bases left in between. This CDR3 spans 16 amino acids. Germline lookup yields CDR1 MGHRA and CDR2 YSYEKL. The CDR3 nucleotides are TGCGCCAGCAGCGACTCCTTCCTCGGTATTAACTACGAGCAGTACTTC. Its protein product is CASSDSFLGINYEQYF.

This clonotype was recorded a few times. The V and J genes are TRBV7-9 and TRBJ1-6; TRBD1 agrees at 10 bases. Germline CDR1 reads SEHNR; CDR2 reads FQNEAQ (reference sequence). V trimming: 10 bases; J trimming: 7 bases; junction bases outside the gene matches: 4. The CDR3 totals 13 residues. CDR3 coding DNA: TGTGCCATCCAGACAGGGGGCAATTCACCCCTCCACTTT. This encodes CAIQTGGNSPLHF.

This clonotype was seen more than once but under ten times. This chain uses TRBV6-6 with TRBJ1-1; D is unclear. Germline V gene lookup returns CDR1 MNHNY and CDR2 SVGAGI (reference sequence). This CDR3 has 13 residues. Deletions cut 6 bases from V and 2 bases from J, with 10 bases between. The DNA for the CDR3 is TGTGCCAGCAGGAACGGGGAAAACACTGAAGCTTTCTTT. Protein sequence: CASRNGENTEAFF.

This clonotype was detected once. The chain uses TRBV4-1 and TRBJ2-3; TRBD2 agrees at 10 bases. Per germline, CDR1 MGHRA and CDR2 YSYEKL. This CDR3 is 12 amino acids long. V lost 5 bases and J lost 14; bases outside the gene matches: 7. The DNA for the CDR3 is TGCGCCAGCAGCTTCACTAGCGGGGTATGGTATTTT. Translating gives CASSFTSGVWYF.

There are a few counts of this clonotype. The chain joins TRBV10-3 to TRBJ2-1; TRBD1 agrees at 10 bases. The germline V gene encodes CDR1 ENHRY and CDR2 SYGVKD. The CDR3 is 15 amino acids. With V trimmed by 6 bases and J by 3 bases, 5 bases remained unmatched. CDR3 loop: CAISGGDRGYNEQFF. CDR3 DNA sequence: TGTGCCATCAGCGGAGGGGACAGGGGCTACAATGAGCAGTTCTTC.

The rearrangement joins TRBV18 to TRBJ2-7; no firm D call. CDR3 length: 12 residues. The ends were cut back, 3 bases at V and 6 bases at J, with 9 bases in the middle. Germline CDR1 KGHSH, CDR2 LQKENI. CDR3 DNA: TGTGCCAGCTCACCCGAGGTCGGCGAGCAGTACGTC. Its translation is CASSPEVGEQYV.

This clonotype turned up a few times. The V gene is TRBV12-3 or TRBV12-4, the J gene TRBJ1-5, with D unresolved. Trimming took 2 bases from V and 7 from J, leaving 6 bases between them. The CDR3 totals 12 residues. In nucleotides, the CDR3 is TGTGCCAGCAGTTTACAGAGACAGCCCCAGCATTTT. Translating it yields CASSLQRQPQHF.

The chain links TRBV6-4 to TRBJ2-3; the match to TRBD2 covers 9 bases. The junction had 3 bases not matched to a gene; V was cut back by 4 bases and J by 1 base. Germline CDR1 MRHNA, CDR2 SNTAGT. CDR3 size: 15 residues. The CDR3, as DNA: TGTGCCAGCAGTGCGGCTAGCGGGGGCACAGATACGCAGTATTTT. Residues: CASSAASGGTDTQYF.

This clonotype was picked up many times. The chain employs TRBV6-2 or TRBV6-3 and TRBJ2-1, with D possibly being TRBD1 (6 bases). The ends were cut back, 8 bases at V and 11 bases at J, with 7 bases in the middle. The CDR3 is made up of 9 amino acids. From germline, CDR1 is MNHEY and CDR2 SVGEGT. CDR3 amino acids: CASGQQQFF. CDR3 bases: TGTGCCAGCGGACAGCAGCAGTTCTTC.

The chain joins TRBV6-2 or TRBV6-3 to TRBJ2-7; D call uncertain. Trimming took off 5 bases at V and 2 bases at J, with 10 bases between the two ends. The length of the CDR3 is 13 residues. Germline CDR1 and CDR2: MNHEY and SVGEGT. The CDR3 here is CASSPTRAYEQYV. Here the CDR3 DNA reads TGTGCCAGCAGTCCGACAAGGGCCTACGAGCAGTACGTC.

This rearrangement joins TRBV20-1 to TRBJ1-4; D is perhaps TRBD1 (6 bases). Trimming took 0 bases from V and 10 from J, leaving 12 bases between them. This CDR3 comprises 13 residues. Germline V CDR1 and CDR2: DFQATT, SNEGSKA (reference sequence). CDR3 sequence reads: CSARDWTEGKLFF. The CDR3 DNA reads TGCAGTGCTAGAGATTGGACAGAAGGAAAACTGTTTTTT.

This rearrangement joins TRBV7-3 to TRBJ2-1, with TRBD1 matching over 7 bases. After removal of 5 bases from V and 10 bases from J, the junction contained 11 bases not matched to a gene. Per germline, CDR1 SGHTA and CDR2 FQGTGA. CDR3 length: 14 residues. The DNA of the CDR3 is TGTGCCAGCAGCCCTCAAACAGGGGCGGACGAGCAGTTCTTC. Translated, it gives CASSPQTGADEQFF.

The chain uses TRBV7-2 and TRBJ1-3; D ambiguous. The CDR3 is made up of 16 amino acids. Per germline, CDR1 SGHTA and CDR2 FQGNSA. V was pared by 1 base and J by 4 bases, with 14 bases between. The CDR3 DNA follows: TGTGCCAGCAGCTTAGAGGCGGGAATAGCCGGAAACACCATATATTTT. It yields the protein CASSLEAGIAGNTIYF.